Shown below are 14 T cell receptor beta chains from a single sample sequenced in a study of early T cells in non-severe SARS-CoV-2 infection. TCRdb reprocessed the 5' RACE reads with MiXCR, giving one entry per CDR3 protein. This sample carries 65,000 to 70,000 distinct CDR3 sequences, roughly a tenth of them seen once, and the ten largest clones take about 6.4%. The sequencing input was whole blood. The origin of the receptors is an adult who was a healthcare worker with PCR-confirmed SARS-CoV-2 infection or an uninfected control (not recorded which).

V is TRBV2 and J is TRBJ2-7; D is unresolved. Germline assignment: CDR1 SNHLY and CDR2 FYNNEI. Deletions cut 1 base from V and 6 bases from J, with 4 bases between. The CDR3 sequence is 11 residues long. The CDR3 loop is CASSEVGEQYF. The CDR3 nucleotides read TGTGCCAGCAGTGAAGTAGGCGAGCAGTACTTC. Full variable domain (missing parts from reference TRBV2 and TRBJ2-7): EPEVTQTPSHQVTQMGQEVILRCVPISNHLYFYWYRQILGQKVEFLVSFYNNEISEKSEIFDDQFSVERPDGSNFTLKIRSTKLEDSAMYFCASSEVGEQYFGPGTRLTVT.

This clonotype occurred a few times. The J gene is TRBJ2-6, the V gene TRBV6-6; TRBD1 matches at 8 bases. Trimming cost V 5 bases and J 2 bases; bases outside gene matches: 11. CDR1 is MNHNY and CDR2 is SVGAGI in the germline V gene (reference sequence). This CDR3 spans 18 amino acids. Here the CDR3 reads CASSRSGQDSAGANVLTF. DNA for the CDR3: TGTGCCAGCAGTCGCTCGGGACAGGATAGCGCTGGGGCCAACGTCCTGACTTTC.

The chain is built from TRBV12-3 or TRBV12-4 and TRBJ1-4, with D perhaps matching TRBD1 (6 bases). The V end lost 5 bases, the J end lost 7 bases, and 17 bases lay between the germline ends. The CDR3 has 15 amino acids. The CDR3 sequence: CASSPSQGLGEKLFF. CDR3 nucleotides: TGTGCCAGCAGTCCCAGTCAGGGGCTAGGTGAAAAACTGTTTTTT.

V is TRBV7-9 and J is TRBJ1-3; D gene ambiguous. In germline, CDR1 is SEHNR, CDR2 FQNEAQ (reference sequence). This CDR3 comprises 12 residues. V was cut by 3 bases and J by 4 bases, with 4 bases left in between. The CDR3 is CASSFGGNTIYF. CDR3 sequence (DNA): TGTGCCAGCAGCTTTGGGGGAAACACCATATATTTT.

The rearrangement links TRBV6-2 or TRBV6-3 to TRBJ1-1; perhaps TRBD1 as D (5 bases). Trimming took 4 bases from V and 1 from J, leaving 7 bases between them. The germline CDR1 and CDR2 sequences are MNHEY and SVGEGT. This CDR3 comprises 13 residues. The CDR3 DNA reads TGTGCCAGCAGTTTTGGGGGGAACACTGAAGCTTTCTTT. Its protein product is CASSFGGNTEAFF.

This clonotype was seen a handful of times. This rearrangement joins TRBV20-1 to TRBJ2-5, with 8 bases lining up with TRBD2. The germline V gene encodes CDR1 DFQATT and CDR2 SNEGSKA (reference sequence). Trimming at V came to 3 bases and at J to 8 bases, leaving 5 bases not matched to a gene. The CDR3 runs to 12 residues. CDR3 sequence: CSASSSGITQYF. CDR3 DNA: TGCAGTGCTAGTAGTAGCGGGATAACCCAGTACTTC.

This clonotype occurred a few times. The gene calls are TRBV12-3 or TRBV12-4 and TRBJ1-6, with 11 bases identical to TRBD1. The CDR3 is 14 amino acids. Unmatched junction bases numbered 5, after V lost 6 bases and J lost 10 bases. CDR3 amino acids: CASSQGTGGSPLHF. The CDR3, as DNA: TGTGCCAGCAGCCAGGGGACAGGGGGATCACCCCTCCACTTT.

Only a few counts were recorded for this clonotype. The chain is built from TRBV28 and TRBJ2-1; 8 nucleotides agree with TRBD2. This CDR3 is 15 amino acids long. The V gene end was trimmed by 5 bases and the J gene end by 7 bases; junction bases not matched to a gene: 10. Germline V lookup: CDR1 MDHEN, CDR2 SYDVKM. CDR3 residues: CASSRAGVGRNEQFF. CDR3 DNA: TGTGCCAGCAGTCGAGCGGGAGTGGGTAGGAATGAGCAGTTCTTC. The full variable domain, rest sourced from reference TRBV28 and TRBJ2-1, is DVKVTQSSRYLVKRTGEKVFLECVQDMDHENMFWYRQDPGLGLRLIYFSYDVKMKEKGDIPEGYSVSREKKERFSLILESASTNQTSMYLCASSRAGVGRNEQFFGPGTRLTVL.

The chain couples TRBV6-6 to TRBJ2-7; 8 nucleotides line up with TRBD2. CDR3 size: 14 residues. Germline V CDR1 and CDR2: MNHNY, SVGAGI (reference sequence). V shed 5 bases, J shed 4 bases, and the junction held 7 bases outside the gene matches. CDR3 sequence reads: CASSTSGSEYEQYF. The CDR3 DNA is TGTGCCAGCAGTACTAGCGGATCGGAGTACGAGCAGTACTTC.

V usage is TRBV18 and J usage is TRBJ2-1, with TRBD1 matching 10 bases. Germline lookup yields CDR1 KGHSH and CDR2 LQKENI. V was clipped by 6 bases and J by 8 bases; unmatched bases: 10. CDR3 size: 15 residues. CDR3 amino acids: CASSRGTGDAYEQFF. The CDR3 DNA is TGTGCCAGCTCCCGCGGGACAGGGGATGCGTATGAGCAGTTCTTC.

The chain recombines TRBV20-1 with TRBJ2-3; D might be TRBD2 (6 bases). The CDR3 sequence is 11 residues long. The V gene lost 5 bases and the J gene lost 5 bases, with 8 bases spanning the gap. Germline-derived CDR1 and CDR2 are DFQATT and SNEGSKA (reference sequence). This CDR3 is CSAEGGDTQYF. For the CDR3, the DNA is TGCAGTGCTGAGGGAGGAGATACGCAGTATTTT.

The rearrangement joins TRBV6-1 to TRBJ2-7; TRBD1 aligns across 10 bases. This CDR3 is built from 14 residues. V dropped 6 bases and J dropped 3; count of bases not matched to a gene: 5. The germline gives CDR1 MNHNS, CDR2 SASEGT. CDR3 DNA sequence: TGTGCCAGCAGAGACCGGGACAGGGGCTACGAGCAGTACTTC. It translates to CASRDRDRGYEQYF.

The rearrangement joins TRBV11-3 to TRBJ2-3, with 10 bases aligning to TRBD1. CDR1 is SGHNT, CDR2 YENEEA, per germline. Losses at the gene ends were 5 bases for V and 3 bases for J; bases not matched to a gene: 5. The CDR3 consists of 15 residues. The CDR3 loop reads CASSIGTGETDTQYF. CDR3 sequence (DNA): TGTGCCAGCAGCATTGGGACAGGGGAGACAGATACGCAGTATTTT.

The chain is built from TRBV3-1 and TRBJ2-1; 10 nucleotides align to TRBD2. This CDR3 is 14 amino acids long. CDR1 is LGHDT, CDR2 YNNKEL, per germline (reference sequence). V lost 4 bases, J lost 9 bases, and 6 bases stayed unmatched. The CDR3: CASSLPGLASEQFF. The CDR3, as DNA: TGTGCCAGCAGCCTTCCGGGACTAGCGAGTGAGCAGTTCTTC.